The 15 T cell receptor beta chains below were found in one sample sequenced in a study of T cells in Graves' hyperthyroidism and ophthalmopathy. RNA transcripts were the template for amplifying TCR beta CDR3 regions. Initially, a first-round RT-PCR of the TCR CDR3 employed the HTBI primer set. Each CDR3 protein is one row after TCRdb ran MiXCR on the multiplex PCR reads. Of around 690,000 distinct CDR3 sequences in the sample, less than 25% are singletons; the top ten hold roughly 30%. Material: blood. The receptors derive from a man under 40 with Graves' ophthalmopathy.

This clonotype was observed many times. The V call is TRBV12-3 or TRBV12-4, the J call TRBJ1-2, with 8 bases that match TRBD1. This CDR3 is 13 amino acids long. V was clipped by 3 bases and J by 6 bases; unmatched bases: 3. The CDR3 region has the DNA TGTGCCAGCAGTTTGGCAGGGGGCGATGGCTACACCTTC. It encodes CASSLAGGDGYTF.

The chain uses TRBV25-1 and TRBJ2-1; D gene ambiguous. The ends were cut back, 1 base at V and 5 bases at J, with 12 bases in the middle. CDR3 length: 15 residues. Looked up from germline, CDR1 is MGHDK and CDR2 is SYGVNS. CDR3 loop: CASSESLARDNEQFF. DNA of the CDR3: TGTGCCAGCAGTGAATCCCTCGCTCGGGACAATGAGCAGTTCTTC. The full variable domain, with the rest looked up from reference TRBV25-1 and TRBJ2-1, is EADIYQTPRYLVIGTGKKITLECSQTMGHDKMYWYQQDPGMELHLIHYSYGVNSTEKGDLSSESTVSRIRTEHFPLTLESARPSHTSQYLCASSESLARDNEQFFGPGTRLTVL.

This clonotype was observed a handful of times. The chain carries TRBV12-3 or TRBV12-4 and TRBJ2-3; D unresolved. Between the trimmed V and J ends, which lost 6 bases and 1 base, there was a span of 14 bases. The CDR3 is 15 residues long. CDR3 sequence reads: CASSSRGLGTDTQYF. Written as DNA, the CDR3 is TGTGCCAGCAGCTCTCGCGGTTTGGGCACAGATACGCAGTATTTT.

The chain is built from TRBV10-3 and TRBJ2-3, with D perhaps matching TRBD2 (7 bases). The germline V gene encodes CDR1 ENHRY and CDR2 SYGVKD. The CDR3 has 13 amino acids. Deletions cut 3 bases from V and 4 bases from J, with 8 bases between. The CDR3, as DNA: TGTGCCATCAGTGACGGGGGGCCAGATACGCAGTATTTT. Protein product: CAISDGGPDTQYF.

This clonotype was seen a handful of times. The V and J genes are TRBV7-9 and TRBJ2-1; 11 bases are a match to TRBD2. The CDR3 totals 16 residues. Germline CDR1 is SEHNR and CDR2 is FQNEAQ (reference sequence). Losses at the gene ends were 5 bases for V and 1 base for J; bases not matched to a gene: 4. The DNA for the CDR3 is TGTGCCAGCAGCCCGCCTAGCGGGAGGTCCTACAATGAGCAGTTCTTC. This encodes CASSPPSGRSYNEQFF.

This clonotype has a handful of counts. The V and J genes are TRBV25-1 and TRBJ2-7; TRBD1 matches 12 bases. V lost 2 bases to trimming and J lost 6 bases; unmatched junction nucleotides: 11. CDR3 length equals 17 residues. Germline CDR1 reads MGHDK; CDR2 reads SYGVNS. CDR3 protein: CASSERHSGQGAGEQYF. CDR3 nucleotides: TGTGCCAGCAGTGAACGCCACTCGGGACAGGGGGCAGGCGAGCAGTACTTC.

This clonotype appeared many times. This chain links TRBV28 with TRBJ1-1; TRBD1 matches 7 bases. The CDR3 extends over 14 amino acids. In germline, CDR1 is MDHEN, CDR2 SYDVKM. Losses at the gene ends were 3 bases for V and 7 bases for J; bases not matched to a gene: 8. Here the CDR3 DNA reads TGTGCCAGCAGTTTGGCACAGGGGACCATTGAAGCTTTCTTT. It is translated as CASSLAQGTIEAFF.

This clonotype was seen only a few times. For the CDR3, the DNA is TGTGCCAGCAGTTTAAGCCCCTTGTTCGATGAGCAGTTCTTC. This codes for CASSLSPLFDEQFF. The genes are TRBV27 and TRBJ2-1; no firm D call. Germline V lookup: CDR1 MNHEY, CDR2 SMNVEV (reference sequence). The CDR3 extends over 14 amino acids. V was cut by 2 bases and J by 8 bases, with 13 bases left in between.

This chain links TRBV4-1 with TRBJ1-5, with unresolved D. The V gene's germline CDR1 is MGHRA and CDR2 YSYEKL. V dropped 3 bases and J dropped 1 base, with 10 bases sitting between them. This CDR3 contains 15 residues. This chain's CDR3 is CASSQRAGSNQPQHF. The CDR3 DNA reads as TGCGCCAGCAGCCAGAGGGCGGGCAGCAATCAGCCCCAGCATTTT.

The chain has TRBV28 and TRBJ1-5; maybe TRBD1 (5 bases). Germline V gene data show CDR1 as MDHEN and CDR2 as SYDVKM. CDR3 length: 17 residues. V lost 6 bases and J 6 bases, leaving 24 bases between the germline ends. The CDR3 loop is CASSVGAWATVGQPQHF. CDR3 in DNA: TGTGCCAGCAGCGTAGGGGCATGGGCGACGGTAGGTCAGCCCCAGCATTTT. Combining the CDR3 with reference TRBV28 and TRBJ1-5 gives the whole variable domain DVKVTQSSRYLVKRTGEKVFLECVQDMDHENMFWYRQDPGLGLRLIYFSYDVKMKEKGDIPEGYSVSREKKERFSLILESASTNQTSMYLCASSVGAWATVGQPQHFGDGTRLSIL.

V is TRBV20-1 and J is TRBJ2-3, with no clear D. CDR3 size: 15 residues. From germline, CDR1 is DFQATT and CDR2 SNEGSKA (reference sequence). V lost 3 bases and J lost 2, with 15 bases in between. CDR3 sequence reads: CSASDSWDSTDTQYF. In DNA form, the CDR3 reads TGCAGTGCTAGTGACTCGTGGGATTCCACAGATACGCAGTATTTT.

This clonotype was counted ten times or more. The rearrangement joins TRBV7-9 to TRBJ2-7; D is perhaps TRBD1 or TRBD2 (5 bases each). Germline assignment: CDR1 SEHNR and CDR2 FQNEAQ (reference sequence). V dropped 1 base and J dropped 6 bases, with 10 bases sitting between them. This CDR3 region has 13 residues. The CDR3 nucleotides are TGTGCCAGCAGCTTAGGAGTTGGGGGCGAGCAGTACTTC. Encoded protein: CASSLGVGGEQYF.

Comment on this clonotype: Compared with germline, one end of the junction differs, possibly owing to a read error. The chain couples TRBV3-1 to TRBJ2-1, with D uncertain. The CDR3 has 13 residues. Germline lookup yields CDR1 LGHDT and CDR2 YNNKEL (reference sequence). This chain's CDR3 is CASSPRILGEQFF. The CDR3 DNA reads TGCGCCAGCAGCCCCCGGATTCTCGGTGAGCAGTTCTTC.

V is TRBV27 and J is TRBJ2-2; 7 bases line up with TRBD1. Germline V gives CDR1 MNHEY, CDR2 SMNVEV (reference sequence). J was trimmed by 5 bases and V by 6 bases; bases with no gene match: 9. CDR3 length equals 15 residues. CDR3 protein: CASSLSTGLTGELFF. DNA for the CDR3: TGTGCCAGCAGCCTTTCGACAGGGTTAACCGGGGAGCTGTTTTTT.

The chain joins TRBV20-1 to TRBJ2-2, with D tentatively TRBD2 (6 bases). The V and J ends lost 1 base and 4 bases respectively, with 10 bases between them. The CDR3 has 14 amino acids. CDR1 is DFQATT and CDR2 is SNEGSKA in the germline V gene (reference sequence). The DNA for the CDR3 is TGCAGTGCTAGAGCGGGAGTTTCCACCGGGGAGCTGTTTTTT. This encodes CSARAGVSTGELFF.